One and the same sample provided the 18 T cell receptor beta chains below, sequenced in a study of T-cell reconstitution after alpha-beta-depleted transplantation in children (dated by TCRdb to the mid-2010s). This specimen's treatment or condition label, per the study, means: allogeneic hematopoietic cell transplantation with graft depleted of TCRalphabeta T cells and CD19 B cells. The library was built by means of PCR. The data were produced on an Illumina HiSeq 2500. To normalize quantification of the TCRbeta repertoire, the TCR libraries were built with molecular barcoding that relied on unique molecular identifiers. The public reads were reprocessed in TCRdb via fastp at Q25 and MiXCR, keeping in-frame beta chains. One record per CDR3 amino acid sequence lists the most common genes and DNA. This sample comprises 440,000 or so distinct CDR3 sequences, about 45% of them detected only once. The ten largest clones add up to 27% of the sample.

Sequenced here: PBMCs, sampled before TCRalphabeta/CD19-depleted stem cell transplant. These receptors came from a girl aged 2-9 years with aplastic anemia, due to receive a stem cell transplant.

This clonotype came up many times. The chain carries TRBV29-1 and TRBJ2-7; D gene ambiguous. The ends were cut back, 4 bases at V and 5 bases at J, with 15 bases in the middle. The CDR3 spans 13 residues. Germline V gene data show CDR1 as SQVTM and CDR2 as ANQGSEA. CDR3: CSVGYRGADEQYF. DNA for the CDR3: TGCAGCGTTGGGTATAGAGGTGCTGACGAGCAGTACTTC.

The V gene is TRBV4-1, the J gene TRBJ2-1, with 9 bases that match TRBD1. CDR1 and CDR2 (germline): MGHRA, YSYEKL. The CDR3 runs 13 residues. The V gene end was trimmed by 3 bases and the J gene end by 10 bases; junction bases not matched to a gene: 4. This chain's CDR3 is CASSQGQGTEQFF. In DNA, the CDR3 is TGCGCCAGCAGCCAGGGACAGGGCACGGAGCAGTTCTTC.

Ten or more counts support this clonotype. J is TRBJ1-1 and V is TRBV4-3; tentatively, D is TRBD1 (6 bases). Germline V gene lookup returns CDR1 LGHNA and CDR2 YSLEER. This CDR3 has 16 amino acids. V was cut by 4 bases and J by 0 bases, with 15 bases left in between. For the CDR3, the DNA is TGCGCCAGCAGCCCGGTACAGGGCGGTTTGAACACTGAAGCTTTCTTT. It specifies CASSPVQGGLNTEAFF.

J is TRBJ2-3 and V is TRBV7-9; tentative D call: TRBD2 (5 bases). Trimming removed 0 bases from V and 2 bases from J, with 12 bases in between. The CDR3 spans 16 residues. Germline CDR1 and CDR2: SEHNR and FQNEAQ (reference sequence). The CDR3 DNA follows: TGTGCCAGCAGCTTAGCCAGTGGCGGGCTCACAGATACGCAGTATTTT. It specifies CASSLASGGLTDTQYF. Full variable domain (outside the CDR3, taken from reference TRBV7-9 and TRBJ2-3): DTGVSQNPRHKITKRGQNVTFRCDPISEHNRLYWYRQTLGQGPEFLTYFQNEAQLEKSRLLSDRFSAERPKGSFSTLEIQRTEQGDSAMYLCASSLASGGLTDTQYFGPGTRLTVL.

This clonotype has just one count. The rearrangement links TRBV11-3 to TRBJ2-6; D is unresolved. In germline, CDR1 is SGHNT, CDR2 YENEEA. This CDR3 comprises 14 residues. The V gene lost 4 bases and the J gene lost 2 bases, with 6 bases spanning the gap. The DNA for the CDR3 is TGTGCCAGCAGCTCTGGGGCTGGGGCCAACGTCCTGACTTTC. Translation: CASSSGAGANVLTF. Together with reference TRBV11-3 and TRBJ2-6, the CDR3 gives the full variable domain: EAGVVQSPRYKIIEKKQPVAFWCNPISGHNTLYWYLQNLGQGPELLIRYENEEAVDDSQLPKDRFSAERLKGVDSTLKIQPAELGDSAVYLCASSSGAGANVLTFGAGSRLTVL.

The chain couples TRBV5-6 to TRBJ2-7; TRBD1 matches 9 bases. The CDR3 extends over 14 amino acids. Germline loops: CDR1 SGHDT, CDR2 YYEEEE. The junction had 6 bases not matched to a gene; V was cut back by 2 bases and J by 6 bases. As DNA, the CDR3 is TGTGCCAGCAGCTTTGGGACAGGGTCACGCGAGCAGTACTTC. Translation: CASSFGTGSREQYF.

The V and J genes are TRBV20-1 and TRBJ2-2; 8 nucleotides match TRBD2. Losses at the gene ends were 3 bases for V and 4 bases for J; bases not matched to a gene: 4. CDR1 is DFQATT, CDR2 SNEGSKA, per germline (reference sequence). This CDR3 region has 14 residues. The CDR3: CSASHAGGTGELFF. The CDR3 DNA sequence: TGCAGTGCTAGCCATGCGGGAGGCACCGGGGAGCTGTTTTTT.

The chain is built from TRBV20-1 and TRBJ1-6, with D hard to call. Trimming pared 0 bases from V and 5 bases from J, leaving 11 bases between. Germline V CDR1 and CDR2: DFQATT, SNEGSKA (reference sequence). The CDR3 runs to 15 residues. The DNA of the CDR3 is TGCAGTGCTAGAGAGGGGTCCTCGGATAATTCACCCCTCCACTTT. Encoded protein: CSAREGSSDNSPLHF.

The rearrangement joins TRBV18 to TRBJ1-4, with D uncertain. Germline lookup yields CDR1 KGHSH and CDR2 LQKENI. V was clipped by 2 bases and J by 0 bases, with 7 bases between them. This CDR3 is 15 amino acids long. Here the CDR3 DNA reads TGTGCCAGCTCACCAAGCAGGTCAACTAATGAAAAACTGTTTTTT. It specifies CASSPSRSTNEKLFF.

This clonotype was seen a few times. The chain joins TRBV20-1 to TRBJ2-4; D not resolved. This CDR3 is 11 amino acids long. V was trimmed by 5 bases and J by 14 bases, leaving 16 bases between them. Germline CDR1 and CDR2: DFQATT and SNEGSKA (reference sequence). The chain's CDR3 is CSARYGPLKYF. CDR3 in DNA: TGCAGTGCTCGATACGGTCCTCTAAAGTACTTC.

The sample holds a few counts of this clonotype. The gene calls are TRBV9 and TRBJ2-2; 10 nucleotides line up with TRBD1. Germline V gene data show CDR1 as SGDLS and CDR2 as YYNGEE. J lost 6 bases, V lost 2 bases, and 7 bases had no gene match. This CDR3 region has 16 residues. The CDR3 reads CASSVSGTGVSGELFF. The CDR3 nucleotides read TGTGCCAGCAGCGTTTCCGGGACAGGGGTGTCCGGGGAGCTGTTTTTT.

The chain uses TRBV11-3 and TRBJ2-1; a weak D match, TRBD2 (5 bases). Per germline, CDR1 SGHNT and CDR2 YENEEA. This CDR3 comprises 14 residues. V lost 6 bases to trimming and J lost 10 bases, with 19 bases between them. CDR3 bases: TGTGCCAGCAGTCCCCCGGGGTACCCTAACGAGCAGTTCTTC. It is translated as CASSPPGYPNEQFF.

DNA of the CDR3: TGTGCCAGTAGTTTCCAGGGACAGGCCAATCAGCCCCAGCATTTT. Amino acid sequence: CASSFQGQANQPQHF. The rearrangement uses TRBV19 and TRBJ1-5; 8 bases fit TRBD1. The CDR3 contains 15 residues. The J segment lost 3 bases and the V segment lost 5 bases, leaving 6 bases of the junction unmatched. The V gene's germline CDR1 is LNHDA and CDR2 SQIVND (reference sequence).

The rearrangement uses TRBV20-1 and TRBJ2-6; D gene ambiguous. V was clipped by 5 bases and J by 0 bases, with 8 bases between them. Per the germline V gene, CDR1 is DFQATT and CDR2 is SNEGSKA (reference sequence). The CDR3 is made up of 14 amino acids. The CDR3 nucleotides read TGCAGTGCTGAGAAGCTCTCTGGGGCCAACGTCCTGACTTTC. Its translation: CSAEKLSGANVLTF.

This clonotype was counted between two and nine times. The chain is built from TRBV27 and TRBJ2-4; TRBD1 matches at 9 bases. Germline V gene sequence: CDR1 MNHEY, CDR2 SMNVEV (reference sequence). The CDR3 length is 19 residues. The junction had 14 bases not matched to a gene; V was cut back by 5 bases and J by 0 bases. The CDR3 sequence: CASSPQGAGARLAKNIQYF. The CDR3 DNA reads TGTGCCAGCAGTCCACAGGGGGCGGGAGCCCGTCTAGCCAAAAACATTCAGTACTTC.

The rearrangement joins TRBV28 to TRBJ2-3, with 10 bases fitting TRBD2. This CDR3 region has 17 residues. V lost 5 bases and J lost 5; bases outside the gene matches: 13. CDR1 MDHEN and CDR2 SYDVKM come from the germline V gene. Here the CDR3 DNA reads TGTGCCAGCAGTCCTATCGGGCTAGCGGGAGAAAGAGATACGCAGTATTTT. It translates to CASSPIGLAGERDTQYF.

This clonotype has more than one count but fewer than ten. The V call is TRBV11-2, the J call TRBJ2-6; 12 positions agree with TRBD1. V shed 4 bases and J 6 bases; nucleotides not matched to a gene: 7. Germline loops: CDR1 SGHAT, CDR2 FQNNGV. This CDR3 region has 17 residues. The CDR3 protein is CASSSGDRGLVANVLTF. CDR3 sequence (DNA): TGTGCCAGCAGCTCCGGGGACAGGGGGCTGGTGGCCAACGTCCTGACTTTC.

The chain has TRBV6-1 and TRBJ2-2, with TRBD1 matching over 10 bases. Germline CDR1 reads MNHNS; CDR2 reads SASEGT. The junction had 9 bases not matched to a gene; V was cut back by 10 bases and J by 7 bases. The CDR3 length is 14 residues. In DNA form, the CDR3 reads TGTGCCACTCGGGACAGGGGTCAGGTCGGGGAGCTGTTTTTT. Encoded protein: CATRDRGQVGELFF.